The rows below give T cell receptor beta chains drawn from one sample of a study of T cells in narcolepsy. TCRdb's copy holds only in-frame clones and misses some; the assay was immunoSEQ multiplex PCR. Altogether approximately 28,000 clones are present, about 80% being singletons, with the ten largest covering 0.9% to 1.2%. Sequenced input: memory (CD45RA-) CD4+ T cells from blood. The origin of the receptors is a human donor in good health. The CDR3 runs from the conserved cysteine through the conserved F or W. The D gene is left open where the match is weak. Clone size, where shown, is once, few, many, or a class for clones that have expanded.

cdr3_aa: CASSSWTSPRGYTF
cdr3_nt: TGTGCCAGCAGTTCTTGGACATCCCCTCGGGGCTACACCTTC
cdr3_length: 14
v_call: TRBV7-9
j_call: TRBJ1-2
d_call: NA
clone_size: few

cdr3_aa: CSAPVPSGTGEQFF
cdr3_nt: TGCAGCGCTCCCGTTCCTAGCGGGACAGGTGAGCAGTTCTTC
cdr3_length: 14
v_call: TRBV29-1
j_call: TRBJ2-1
d_call: NA
clone_size: NA

cdr3_aa: CASSPHSTDTQYF
cdr3_nt: TGTGCCAGCAGTCCTCATAGCACAGATACGCAGTATTTT
cdr3_length: 13
v_call: TRBV7-2
j_call: TRBJ2-3
d_call: NA
clone_size: NA

cdr3_aa: CASSRGGDPQETQYF
cdr3_nt: TGTGCCAGCAGCCGAGGAGGCGACCCTCAAGAGACCCAGTACTTC
cdr3_length: 15
v_call: TRBV7-2
j_call: TRBJ2-5
d_call: NA
clone_size: NA

cdr3_aa: CATSRSWDQPQHF
cdr3_nt: TGTGCCACCAGCAGATCCTGGGATCAGCCCCAGCATTTT
cdr3_length: 13
v_call: TRBV15
j_call: TRBJ1-5
d_call: NA
clone_size: NA

cdr3_aa: CASSSGGTGTLSEGNTIYF
cdr3_nt: TGCGCCAGCAGCTCAGGCGGGACAGGGACCCTCTCTGAAGGAAACACCATATATTTT
cdr3_length: 19
v_call: TRBV4-1
j_call: TRBJ1-3
d_call: TRBD1
clone_size: NA

cdr3_aa: CASSPLGGLQETQYF
cdr3_nt: TGCGCCAGCAGCCCATTAGGGGGGCTCCAAGAGACCCAGTACTTC
cdr3_length: 15
v_call: TRBV5-1
j_call: TRBJ2-5
d_call: NA
clone_size: NA

cdr3_aa: CASSRLGQNTGELFF
cdr3_nt: TGTGCCAGCTCACGTCTTGGGCAGAACACCGGGGAGCTGTTTTTT
cdr3_length: 15
v_call: TRBV18
j_call: TRBJ2-2
d_call: NA
clone_size: NA

cdr3_aa: CASSSIRDGPIGCTF
cdr3_nt: TGTGCCAGCAGTTCGATTAGGGACGGTCCCATAGGCTGCACCTTC
cdr3_length: 15
v_call: TRBV7-9
j_call: TRBJ1-2
d_call: NA
clone_size: NA

cdr3_aa: CASSLDLGGGASEQYF
cdr3_nt: TGTGCCAGCAGCTTAGATCTGGGCGGGGGGGCTTCCGAGCAGTACTTC
cdr3_length: 16
v_call: TRBV11-2
j_call: TRBJ2-7
d_call: TRBD2
clone_size: NA

cdr3_aa: CASRLSLAGAADTQYF
cdr3_nt: TGCGCCAGCAGACTCTCACTAGCGGGAGCTGCAGATACGCAGTATTTT
cdr3_length: 16
v_call: TRBV5-1
j_call: TRBJ2-3
d_call: TRBD2
clone_size: NA

cdr3_aa: CASSRDLGETQYF
cdr3_nt: TGTGCCAGCAGCCGGGATTTGGGAGAGACCCAGTACTTC
cdr3_length: 13
v_call: TRBV14
j_call: TRBJ2-5
d_call: NA
clone_size: NA

cdr3_aa: CASSFQSYEQYF
cdr3_nt: TGTGCCAGCAGCTTTCAGTCCTACGAGCAGTACTTC
cdr3_length: 12
v_call: TRBV5-5
j_call: TRBJ2-7
d_call: NA
clone_size: NA

cdr3_aa: CASSGSLTGGEQYF
cdr3_nt: TGCGCCAGCAGTGGAAGTCTCACCGGGGGGGAGCAGTACTTC
cdr3_length: 14
v_call: TRBV10-1
j_call: TRBJ2-7
d_call: TRBD2
clone_size: NA

cdr3_aa: CASTDQETQYF
cdr3_nt: TGTGCCAGCACTGATCAAGAGACCCAGTACTTC
cdr3_length: 11
v_call: TRBV28
j_call: TRBJ2-5
d_call: NA
clone_size: NA

cdr3_aa: CAIRPGTSGGAAGELFF
cdr3_nt: TGTGCCATCAGACCCGGGACTAGCGGGGGGGCTGCCGGGGAGCTGTTTTTT
cdr3_length: 17
v_call: TRBV10-3
j_call: TRBJ2-2
d_call: TRBD2
clone_size: NA

cdr3_aa: CASSRTSGTDTQYF
cdr3_nt: TGCGCCAGCAGCAGGACTAGCGGCACAGATACGCAGTATTTT
cdr3_length: 14
v_call: TRBV4-1
j_call: TRBJ2-3
d_call: TRBD2
clone_size: NA

cdr3_aa: CASSHGDGLRAGELFF
cdr3_nt: TGTGCCAGCAGCCACGGGGACGGTCTAAGGGCCGGGGAGCTGTTTTTT
cdr3_length: 16
v_call: TRBV5-8
j_call: TRBJ2-2
d_call: NA
clone_size: NA

cdr3_aa: CATTEGTGGTDTQYF
cdr3_nt: TGCGCCACCACCGAGGGGACAGGAGGCACAGATACGCAGTATTTT
cdr3_length: 15
v_call: TRBV5-1
j_call: TRBJ2-3
d_call: TRBD1
clone_size: few

cdr3_aa: CSVGGLALGTDTQYF
cdr3_nt: TGCAGCGTTGGGGGACTAGCCCTCGGGACAGATACGCAGTATTTT
cdr3_length: 15
v_call: TRBV29-1
j_call: TRBJ2-3
d_call: TRBD2
clone_size: NA

cdr3_aa: CASTGQGRKTLHF
cdr3_nt: TGTGCCAGTACGGGACAGGGACGGAAGACCCTCCACTTT
cdr3_length: 13
v_call: TRBV19
j_call: TRBJ1-6
d_call: TRBD1
clone_size: NA

cdr3_aa: CASSLDRSTNEKLFF
cdr3_nt: TGTGCCAGCAGTCTGGATCGGAGCACTAATGAAAAACTGTTTTTT
cdr3_length: 15
v_call: TRBV6-1
j_call: TRBJ1-4
d_call: NA
clone_size: once

cdr3_aa: CSVGGARETQYF
cdr3_nt: TGCAGCGTTGGAGGGGCACGGGAGACCCAGTACTTC
cdr3_length: 12
v_call: TRBV29-1
j_call: TRBJ2-5
d_call: NA
clone_size: NA

cdr3_aa: CASRRNSRLQETQYF
cdr3_nt: TGTGCCAGCAGGCGAAATAGCCGACTCCAAGAGACCCAGTACTTC
cdr3_length: 15
v_call: TRBV6-5
j_call: TRBJ2-5
d_call: NA
clone_size: NA

cdr3_aa: CAWRVVAGLNF
cdr3_nt: TGTGCCTGGAGAGTCGTGGCAGGGCTAAACTTC
cdr3_length: 11
v_call: TRBV30
j_call: TRBJ2-7
d_call: NA
clone_size: NA

cdr3_aa: CAWSRQGNSPLHF
cdr3_nt: TGTGCCTGGAGTCGCCAGGGAAACTCACCCCTCCACTTT
cdr3_length: 13
v_call: TRBV30
j_call: TRBJ1-6
d_call: NA
clone_size: NA

cdr3_aa: CASSSGSTEAFF
cdr3_nt: TGTGCCAGCAGTTCGGGAAGCACTGAAGCTTTCTTT
cdr3_length: 12
v_call: TRBV28
j_call: TRBJ1-1
d_call: NA
clone_size: few

cdr3_aa: CASSLGLAGWAKNIQYF
cdr3_nt: TGTGCCAGCAGCTTGGGACTAGCGGGATGGGCCAAAAACATTCAGTACTTC
cdr3_length: 17
v_call: TRBV5-8
j_call: TRBJ2-4
d_call: TRBD2
clone_size: NA

cdr3_aa: CASSSTYEQYF
cdr3_nt: TGTGCCAGCAGTTCAACCTACGAGCAGTACTTC
cdr3_length: 11
v_call: TRBV27
j_call: TRBJ2-7
d_call: NA
clone_size: NA

cdr3_aa: CASKLSGSYEQYF
cdr3_nt: TGTGCCAGTAAACTTTCAGGCTCCTACGAGCAGTACTTC
cdr3_length: 13
v_call: TRBV19
j_call: TRBJ2-7
d_call: NA
clone_size: NA

cdr3_aa: CASTPFPRVGYGYTF
cdr3_nt: TGTGCCAGCACCCCTTTTCCCAGGGTCGGCTATGGCTACACCTTC
cdr3_length: 15
v_call: TRBV5-5
j_call: TRBJ1-2
d_call: NA
clone_size: NA